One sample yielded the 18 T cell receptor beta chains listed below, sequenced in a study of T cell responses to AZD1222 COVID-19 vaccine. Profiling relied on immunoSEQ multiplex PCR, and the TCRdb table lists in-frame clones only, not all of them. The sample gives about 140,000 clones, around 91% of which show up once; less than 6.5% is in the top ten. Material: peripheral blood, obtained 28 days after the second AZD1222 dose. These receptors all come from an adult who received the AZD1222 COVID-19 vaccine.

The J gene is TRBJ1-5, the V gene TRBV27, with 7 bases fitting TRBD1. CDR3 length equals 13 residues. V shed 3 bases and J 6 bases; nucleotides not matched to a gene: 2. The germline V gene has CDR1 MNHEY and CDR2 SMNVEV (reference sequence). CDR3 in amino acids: CASSFQGGQPQHF. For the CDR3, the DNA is TGTGCCAGCAGTTTTCAGGGGGGTCAGCCCCAGCATTTT.

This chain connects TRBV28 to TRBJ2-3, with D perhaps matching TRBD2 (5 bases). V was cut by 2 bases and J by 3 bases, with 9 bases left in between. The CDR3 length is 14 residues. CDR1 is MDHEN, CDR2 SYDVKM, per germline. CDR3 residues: CASSLVGRTDTQYF. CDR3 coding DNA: TGTGCCAGCAGTTTAGTGGGGAGAACAGATACGCAGTATTTT.

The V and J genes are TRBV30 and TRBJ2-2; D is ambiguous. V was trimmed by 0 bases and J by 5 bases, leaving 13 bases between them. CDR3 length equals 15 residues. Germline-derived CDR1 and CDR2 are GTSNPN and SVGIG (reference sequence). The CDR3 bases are TGTGCCTGGAGTGTCCTTAGGATGGGGACCGGGGAGCTGTTTTTT. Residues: CAWSVLRMGTGELFF.

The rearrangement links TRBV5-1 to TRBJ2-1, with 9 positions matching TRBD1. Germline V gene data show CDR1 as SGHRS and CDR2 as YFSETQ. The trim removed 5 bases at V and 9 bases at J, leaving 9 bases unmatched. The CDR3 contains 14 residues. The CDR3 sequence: CASRILTGGSEQFF. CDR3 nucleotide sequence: TGCGCCAGCAGAATCCTCACAGGGGGCTCTGAGCAGTTCTTC.

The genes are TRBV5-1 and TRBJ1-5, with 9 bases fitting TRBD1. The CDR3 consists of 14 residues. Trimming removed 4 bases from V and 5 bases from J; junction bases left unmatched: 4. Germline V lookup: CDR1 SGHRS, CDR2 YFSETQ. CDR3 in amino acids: CASSPDRGDQPQHF. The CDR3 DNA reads TGCGCCAGCAGCCCCGACAGGGGGGATCAGCCCCAGCATTTT.

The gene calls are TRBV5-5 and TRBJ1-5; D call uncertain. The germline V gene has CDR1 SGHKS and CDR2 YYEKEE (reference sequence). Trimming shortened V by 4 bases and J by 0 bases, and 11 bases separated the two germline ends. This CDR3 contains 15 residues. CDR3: CASSPVLSSNQPQHF. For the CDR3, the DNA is TGTGCCAGCAGCCCAGTCTTGAGTAGCAATCAGCCCCAGCATTTT.

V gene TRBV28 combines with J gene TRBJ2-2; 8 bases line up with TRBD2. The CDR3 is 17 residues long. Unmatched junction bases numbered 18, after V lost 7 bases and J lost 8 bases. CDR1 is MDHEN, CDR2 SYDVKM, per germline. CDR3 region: CASTSVRGANPRGELFF. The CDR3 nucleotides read TGTGCCAGCACCTCAGTGCGGGGGGCGAACCCGAGGGGGGAGCTGTTTTTT.

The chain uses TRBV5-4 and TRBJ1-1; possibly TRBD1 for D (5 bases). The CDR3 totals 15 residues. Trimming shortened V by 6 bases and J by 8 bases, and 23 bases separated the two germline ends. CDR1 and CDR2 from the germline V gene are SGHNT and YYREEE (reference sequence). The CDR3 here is CASTLQPQGLGEAFF. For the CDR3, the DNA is TGTGCCAGCACCTTACAGCCTCAGGGTTTGGGGGAAGCTTTCTTT.

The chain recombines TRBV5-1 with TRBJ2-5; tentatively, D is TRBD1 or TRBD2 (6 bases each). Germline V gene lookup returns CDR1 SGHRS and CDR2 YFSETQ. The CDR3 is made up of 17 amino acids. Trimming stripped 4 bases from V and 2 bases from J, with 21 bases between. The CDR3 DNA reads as TGCGCCAGCAGCCGTGGCCACAATATAGGGGGGCAAGAGACCCAGTACTTC. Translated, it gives CASSRGHNIGGQETQYF.

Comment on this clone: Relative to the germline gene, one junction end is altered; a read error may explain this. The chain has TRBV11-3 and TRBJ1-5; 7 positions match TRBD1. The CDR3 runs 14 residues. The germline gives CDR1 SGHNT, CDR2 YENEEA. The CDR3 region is CANSSDRGNQPQHF. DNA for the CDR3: TGTGCCAACAGCTCCGACAGGGGCAATCAGCCCCAGCATTTT. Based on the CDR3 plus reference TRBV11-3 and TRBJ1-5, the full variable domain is EAGVVQSPRYKIIEKKQPVAFWCNPISGHNTLYWYLQNLGQGPELLIRYENEEAVDDSQLPKDRFSAERLKGVDSTLKIQPAELGDSAVYLCANSSDRGNQPQHFGDGTRLSIL.

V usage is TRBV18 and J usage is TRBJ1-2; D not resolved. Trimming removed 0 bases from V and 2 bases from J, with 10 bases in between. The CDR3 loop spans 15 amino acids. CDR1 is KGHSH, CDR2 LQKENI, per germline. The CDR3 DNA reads TGTGCCAGCTCACCACCTATTAACAGAAACTATGGCTACACCTTC. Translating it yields CASSPPINRNYGYTF.

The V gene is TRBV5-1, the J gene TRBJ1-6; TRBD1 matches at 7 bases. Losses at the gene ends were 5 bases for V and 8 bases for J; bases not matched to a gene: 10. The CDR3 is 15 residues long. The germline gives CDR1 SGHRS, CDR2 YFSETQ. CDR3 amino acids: CASRTNRGSDSPLHF. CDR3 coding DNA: TGCGCCAGCAGGACAAACAGGGGATCGGATTCACCCCTCCACTTT.

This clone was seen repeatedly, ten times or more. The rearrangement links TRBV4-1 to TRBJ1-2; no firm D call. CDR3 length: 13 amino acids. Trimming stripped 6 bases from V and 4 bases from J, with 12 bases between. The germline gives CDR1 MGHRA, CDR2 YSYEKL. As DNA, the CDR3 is TGCGCCAGCAGGGGTCCAACTCTCTATGGCTACACCTTC. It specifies CASRGPTLYGYTF.

The CDR3, as DNA: TGTGCCAGCAGCCAAGTTCCAGGGAGAGGGGCCAACGTCCTGACTTTC. Residues: CASSQVPGRGANVLTF. The chain employs TRBV4-2 and TRBJ2-6; tentatively, D is TRBD1 or TRBD2 (5 bases each). V lost 1 base, J lost 4 bases, and 11 bases lay in between. CDR3 length: 16 residues. Germline-derived CDR1 and CDR2 are LGHNA and YNFKEQ.

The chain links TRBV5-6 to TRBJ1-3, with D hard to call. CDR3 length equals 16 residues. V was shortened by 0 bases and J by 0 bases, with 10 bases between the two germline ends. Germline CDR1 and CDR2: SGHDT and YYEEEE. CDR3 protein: CASSLETTLSGNTIYF. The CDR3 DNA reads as TGTGCCAGCAGCTTGGAGACGACCCTCTCTGGAAACACCATATATTTT.

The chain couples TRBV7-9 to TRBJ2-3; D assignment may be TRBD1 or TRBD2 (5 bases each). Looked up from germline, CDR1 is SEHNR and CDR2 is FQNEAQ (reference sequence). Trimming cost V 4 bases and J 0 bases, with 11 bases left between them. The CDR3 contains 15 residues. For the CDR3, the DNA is TGTGCCAGCAGCTCGGGGACGGTTAGCACAGATACGCAGTATTTT. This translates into CASSSGTVSTDTQYF.

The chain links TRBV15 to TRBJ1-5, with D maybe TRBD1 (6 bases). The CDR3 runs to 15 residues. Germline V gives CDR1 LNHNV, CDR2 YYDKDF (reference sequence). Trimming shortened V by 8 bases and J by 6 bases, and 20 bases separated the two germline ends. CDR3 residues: CATSIEGQRRQPQHF. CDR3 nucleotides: TGTGCCACCTCAATCGAGGGACAACGTCGTCAGCCCCAGCATTTT.

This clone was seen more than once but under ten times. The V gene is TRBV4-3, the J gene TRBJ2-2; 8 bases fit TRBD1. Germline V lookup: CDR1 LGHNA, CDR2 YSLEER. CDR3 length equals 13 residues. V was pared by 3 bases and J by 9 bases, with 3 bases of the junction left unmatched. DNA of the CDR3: TGCGCCAGCAGCCACCCAGGGGGCCGGGAGCTGTTTTTT. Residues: CASSHPGGRELFF.